Detailed here is one T cell receptor (beta chain). The target antigen is unknown. These data are taken from a study of OX40 agonist ivuxolimab in advanced cancers. Overall study: Three patients, one with hepatocellular carcinoma and two with cutaneous melanoma, achieved partial responses.

The CDR3 consists of 14 residues. The V gene's germline CDR1 is SNHLY and CDR2 FYNNEI. Trimming cost V 5 bases and J 5 bases; bases outside gene matches: 5. Points from the study as a whole: Clonal expansion was seen in CD4+ and CD8+ blood T cells by week 6 at 0.1 to 3.0 mg/kg. CD8+ T cells were the subset that, on average, had more expanded clones than CD4+.

TCRdb keeps only in-frame clones here, not all; method: immunoSEQ multiplex PCR. The table includes 50,000 to 65,000 clones, about 81% detected once. This clonotype was sampled from an adult with an advanced solid tumor such as melanoma, head and neck, liver or kidney cancer. The starting material was CD4+ or CD8+ T cells sorted from blood, obtained in a trial of the OX40 agonist ivuxolimab. The chain is built from TRBV2 and TRBJ1-4; 7 positions agree with TRBD1. Written as DNA, the CDR3 is TGTGCCAGCAGTTGGACAGGAACAAATGAAAAACTGTTTTTT. It encodes CASSWTGTNEKLFF.